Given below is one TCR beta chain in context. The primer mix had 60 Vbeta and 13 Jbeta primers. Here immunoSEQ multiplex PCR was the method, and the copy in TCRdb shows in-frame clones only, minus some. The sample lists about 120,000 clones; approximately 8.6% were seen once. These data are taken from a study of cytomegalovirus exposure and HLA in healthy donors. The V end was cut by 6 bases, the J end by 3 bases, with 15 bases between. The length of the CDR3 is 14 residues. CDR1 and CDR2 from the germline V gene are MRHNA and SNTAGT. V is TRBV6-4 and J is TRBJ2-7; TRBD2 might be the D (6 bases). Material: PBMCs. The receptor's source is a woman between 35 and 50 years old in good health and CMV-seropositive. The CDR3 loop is CASSPQTGDYEQYF. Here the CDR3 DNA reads TGTGCCAGCAGCCCGCAGACGGGGGACTACGAGCAGTACTTC.